These T cell receptor beta chains were read from a single sample in a study of blood T cell repertoires in COVID-19. Clones were read by immunoSEQ multiplex PCR, and TCRdb kept only the in-frame ones, dropping some. The data hold about 95,000 clones, with about nine tenths observed a single time. The source material was peripheral blood. These receptors were obtained from a man aged 55-75 years with COVID-19, enrolled during active disease. Both conserved end residues are part of each CDR3.

TRBV7-8	TRBJ2-2	CASSPRQGENTGELFF
TRBV4-2	TRBJ1-2	CASSPEEGGIESYTF
TRBV10-3	TRBJ2-5	CAIRGSVETQYF
TRBV7-2	TRBJ1-2	CASSPTGRTNYGYTF
TRBV2	TRBJ2-3	CASSGPRGGIPDTQYF
TRBV4-1	TRBJ1-2	CASSQEGGGRGDYGYTF
TRBV24-1	TRBJ2-3	CATSDSLGRGSTDTQYF
TRBV7-2	TRBJ1-5	CASSLTGLNQPQHF
TRBV20-1	TRBJ2-7	CSARLVYEQYF
TRBV18	TRBJ1-2	CASSTDRDDGYTF
TRBV10-3	TRBJ1-2	CAISESGIYYGYTF
TRBV6-5	TRBJ2-7	CASRKDSHEQYF
TRBV7-2	TRBJ1-2	CASSFSQGPRGYTF
TRBV24-1	TRBJ2-1	CATSDASGNYNEQFF
TRBV20-1	TRBJ1-1	CSASTGRYTEAFF
TRBV29-1	TRBJ2-1	CSVEPDSYNEQFF
TRBV9	TRBJ2-5	CASSVGSGETQYF
TRBV4-1	TRBJ2-7	CASSPSGSGREGTYEQYF
TRBV21-1	TRBJ1-5	CASSKWGVADQPQHF
TRBV3-1/TRBV3-2	TRBJ1-5	CASSQGGNQPQHF
TRBV19	TRBJ2-2	CASKTGTGELFF
TRBV6-4	TRBJ2-1	CASSRASDYNEQFF
TRBV24-1	TRBJ2-4	CATSDTGRAGKNIQYF
TRBV5-4	TRBJ1-1	CASSPQRGTEAFF
TRBV5-4	TRBJ1-1	CASSPRMNTEAFF
TRBV10-3	TRBJ2-5	CAISEASGGETQYF
TRBV19	TRBJ1-3	CASSSTGLGYGNTIYF
TRBV29-1	TRBJ2-3	CSVGASTDTQYF
TRBV6-4	TRBJ2-7	CASSDSTGGESYEQYF
TRBV7-9	TRBJ2-2	CASSLRQTNTGELFF
TRBV5-6	TRBJ1-5	CASSPQGGTNQPQHF
TRBV3-1/TRBV3-2	TRBJ1-6	CASSPESGVYSPLHF
TRBV28	TRBJ2-7	CASSLGTGSVEQYF
TRBV29-1	TRBJ1-5	CSARDGGQPQHF
TRBV7-2	TRBJ1-4	CASSVDRGNEKLFF
TRBV5-5	TRBJ2-7	CASSLQAPYEQYF
TRBV2	TRBJ2-6	CASSEGQVEANVLTF
TRBV4-3	TRBJ2-1	CASSQELPGGQFF